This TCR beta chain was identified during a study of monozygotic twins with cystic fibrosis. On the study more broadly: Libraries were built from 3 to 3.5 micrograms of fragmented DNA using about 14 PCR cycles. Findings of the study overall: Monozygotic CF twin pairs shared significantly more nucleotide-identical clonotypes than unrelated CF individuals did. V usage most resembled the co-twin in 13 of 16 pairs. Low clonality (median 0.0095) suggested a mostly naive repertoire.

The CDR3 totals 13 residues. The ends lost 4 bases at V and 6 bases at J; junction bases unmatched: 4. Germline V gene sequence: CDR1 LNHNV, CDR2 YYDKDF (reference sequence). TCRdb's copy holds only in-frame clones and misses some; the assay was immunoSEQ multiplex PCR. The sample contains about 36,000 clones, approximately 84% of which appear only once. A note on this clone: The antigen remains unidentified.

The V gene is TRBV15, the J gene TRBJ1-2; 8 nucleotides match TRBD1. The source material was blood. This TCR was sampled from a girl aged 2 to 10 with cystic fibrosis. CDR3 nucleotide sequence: TGTGCCACCAGCACGGACAGGGTGGATGGCTACACCTTC. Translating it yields CATSTDRVDGYTF. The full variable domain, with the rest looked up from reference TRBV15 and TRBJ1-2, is DAMVIQNPRYQVTQFGKPVTLSCSQTLNHNVMYWYQQKSSQAPKLLFHYYDKDFNNEADTPDNFQSRRPNTSFCFLDIRSPGLGDTAMYLCATSTDRVDGYTFGSGTRLTVV.